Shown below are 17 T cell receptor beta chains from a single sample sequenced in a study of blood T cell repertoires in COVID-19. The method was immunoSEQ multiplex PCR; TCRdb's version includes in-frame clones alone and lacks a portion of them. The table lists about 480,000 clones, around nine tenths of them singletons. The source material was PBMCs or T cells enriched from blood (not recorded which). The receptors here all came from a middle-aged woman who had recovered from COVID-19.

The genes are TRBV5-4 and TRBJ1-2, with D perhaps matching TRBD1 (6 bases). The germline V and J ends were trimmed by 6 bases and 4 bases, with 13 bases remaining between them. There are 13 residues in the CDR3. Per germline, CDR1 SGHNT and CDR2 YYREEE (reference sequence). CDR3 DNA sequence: TGTGCCAGCACCCCCGGGACAAGCTATGGCTACACCTTC. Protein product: CASTPGTSYGYTF.

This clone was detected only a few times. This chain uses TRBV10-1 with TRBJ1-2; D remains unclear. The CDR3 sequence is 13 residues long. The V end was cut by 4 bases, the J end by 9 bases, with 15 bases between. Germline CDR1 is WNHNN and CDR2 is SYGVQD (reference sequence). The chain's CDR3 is CASSASRIGSYTF. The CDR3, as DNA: TGCGCCAGCAGTGCCTCCAGGATCGGGAGCTACACCTTC.

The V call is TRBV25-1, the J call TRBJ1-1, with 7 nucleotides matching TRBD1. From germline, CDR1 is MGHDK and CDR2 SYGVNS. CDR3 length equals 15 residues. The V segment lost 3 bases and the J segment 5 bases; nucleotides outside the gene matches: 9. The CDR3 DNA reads TGTGCCAGCAGTGATCCCTCCCGACAGGGTACTGAAGCTTTCTTT. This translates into CASSDPSRQGTEAFF.

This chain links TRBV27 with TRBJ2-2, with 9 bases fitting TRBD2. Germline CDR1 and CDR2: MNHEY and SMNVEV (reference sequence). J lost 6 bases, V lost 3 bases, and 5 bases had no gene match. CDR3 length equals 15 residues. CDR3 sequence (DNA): TGTGCCAGCAGTTTGGAGGGACTAGCTGCCGGGGAGCTGTTTTTT. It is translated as CASSLEGLAAGELFF.

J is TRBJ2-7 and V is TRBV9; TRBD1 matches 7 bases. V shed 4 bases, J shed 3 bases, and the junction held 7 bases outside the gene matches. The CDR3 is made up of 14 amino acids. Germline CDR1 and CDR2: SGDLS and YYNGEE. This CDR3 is CASSPRDSNYEQYF. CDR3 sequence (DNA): TGTGCCAGCAGCCCTCGGGACAGTAACTACGAGCAGTACTTC.

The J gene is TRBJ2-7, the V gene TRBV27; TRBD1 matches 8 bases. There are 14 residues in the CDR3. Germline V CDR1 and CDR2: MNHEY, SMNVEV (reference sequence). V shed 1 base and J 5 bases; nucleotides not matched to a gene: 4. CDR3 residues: CASSLLGQGHEQYF. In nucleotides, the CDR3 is TGTGCCAGCAGTTTATTAGGACAGGGCCACGAGCAGTACTTC.

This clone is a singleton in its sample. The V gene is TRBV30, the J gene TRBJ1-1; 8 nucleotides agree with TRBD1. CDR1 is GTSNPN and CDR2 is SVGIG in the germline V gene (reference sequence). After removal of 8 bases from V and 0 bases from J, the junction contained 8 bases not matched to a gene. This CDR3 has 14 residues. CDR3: CARDRGGMNTEAFF. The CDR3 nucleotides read TGTGCCCGAGACAGGGGCGGAATGAACACTGAAGCTTTCTTT. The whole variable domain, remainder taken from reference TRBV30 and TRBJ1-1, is SQTIHQWPATLVQPVGSPLSLECTVEGTSNPNLYWYRQAAGRGLQLLFYSVGIGQISSEVPQNLSASRPQDRQFILSSKKLLLSDSGFYLCARDRGGMNTEAFFGQGTRLTVV.

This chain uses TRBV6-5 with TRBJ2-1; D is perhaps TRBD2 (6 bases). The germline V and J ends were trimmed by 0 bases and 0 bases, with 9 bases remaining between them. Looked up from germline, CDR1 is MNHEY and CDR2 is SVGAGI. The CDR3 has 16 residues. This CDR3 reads CASSYSASDSYNEQFF. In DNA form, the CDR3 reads TGTGCCAGCAGTTACTCGGCTAGCGACTCCTACAATGAGCAGTTCTTC.

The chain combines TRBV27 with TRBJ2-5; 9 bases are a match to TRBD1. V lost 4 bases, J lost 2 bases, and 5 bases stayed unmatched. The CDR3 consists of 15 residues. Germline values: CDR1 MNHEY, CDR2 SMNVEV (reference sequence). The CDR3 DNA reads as TGTGCCAGCAGTTCTCCCGGGACAGGGCAAGAGACCCAGTACTTC. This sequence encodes CASSSPGTGQETQYF.

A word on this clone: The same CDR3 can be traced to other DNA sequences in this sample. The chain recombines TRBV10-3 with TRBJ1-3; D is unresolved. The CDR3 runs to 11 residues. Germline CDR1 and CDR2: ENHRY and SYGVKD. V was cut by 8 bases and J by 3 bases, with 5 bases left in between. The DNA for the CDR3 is TGTGCCATCTCGGGTGGAAACACCATATATTTT. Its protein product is CAISGGNTIYF.

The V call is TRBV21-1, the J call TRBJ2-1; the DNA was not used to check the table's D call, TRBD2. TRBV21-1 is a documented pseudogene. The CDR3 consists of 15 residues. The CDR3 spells CASRVLRSSYNEQFF. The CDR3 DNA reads TGTGCCAGCAGGGTGTTGAGGAGCTCCTACAATGAGCAGTTCTTC.

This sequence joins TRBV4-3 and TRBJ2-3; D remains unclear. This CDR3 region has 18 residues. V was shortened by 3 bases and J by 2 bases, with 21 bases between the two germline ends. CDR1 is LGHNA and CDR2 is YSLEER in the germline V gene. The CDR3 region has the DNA TGCGCCAGCAGCCACAAAAGCTTCCGGGTCCCATCCACAGATACGCAGTATTTT. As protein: CASSHKSFRVPSTDTQYF.

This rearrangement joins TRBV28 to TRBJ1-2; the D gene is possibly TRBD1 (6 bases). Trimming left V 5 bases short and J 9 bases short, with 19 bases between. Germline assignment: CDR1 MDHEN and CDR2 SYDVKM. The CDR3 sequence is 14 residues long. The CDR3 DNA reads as TGTGCCAGCAGTATGGATTCACAGGGCGGAAGCTACACCTTC. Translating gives CASSMDSQGGSYTF.

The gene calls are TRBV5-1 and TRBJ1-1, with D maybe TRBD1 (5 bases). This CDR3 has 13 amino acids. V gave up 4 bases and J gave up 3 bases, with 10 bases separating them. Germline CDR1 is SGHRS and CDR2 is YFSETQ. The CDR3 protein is CASSQTGDTEAFF. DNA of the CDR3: TGCGCCAGCAGCCAAACAGGTGACACTGAAGCTTTCTTT.

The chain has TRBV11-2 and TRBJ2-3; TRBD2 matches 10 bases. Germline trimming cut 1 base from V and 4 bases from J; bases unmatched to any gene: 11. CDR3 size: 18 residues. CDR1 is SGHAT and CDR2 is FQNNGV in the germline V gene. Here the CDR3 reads CASSLGLAGASLADTQYF. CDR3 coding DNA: TGTGCCAGCAGCTTAGGGCTAGCGGGAGCATCACTCGCAGATACGCAGTATTTT.

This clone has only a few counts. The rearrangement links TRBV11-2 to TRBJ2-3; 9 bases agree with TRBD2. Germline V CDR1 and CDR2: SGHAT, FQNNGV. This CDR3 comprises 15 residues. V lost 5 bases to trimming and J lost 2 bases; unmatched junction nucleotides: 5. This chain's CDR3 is CASSVWTSATDTQYF. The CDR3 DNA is TGTGCCAGCAGCGTATGGACTAGCGCCACAGATACGCAGTATTTT. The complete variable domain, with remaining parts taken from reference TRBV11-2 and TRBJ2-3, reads EAGVAQSPRYKIIEKRQSVAFWCNPISGHATLYWYQQILGQGPKLLIQFQNNGVVDDSQLPKDRFSAERLKGVDSTLKIQPAKLEDSAVYLCASSVWTSATDTQYFGPGTRLTVL.

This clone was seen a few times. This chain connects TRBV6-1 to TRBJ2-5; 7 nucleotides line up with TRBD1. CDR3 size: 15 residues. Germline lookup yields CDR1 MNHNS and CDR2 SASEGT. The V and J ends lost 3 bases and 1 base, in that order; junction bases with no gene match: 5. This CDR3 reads CASSDYRGIQETQYF. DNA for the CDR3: TGTGCCAGCAGTGATTACAGGGGCATCCAAGAGACCCAGTACTTC.